The clone carrying this T cell receptor (beta chain) was seen a handful of times. As yet, its antigen is unknown. TCR alpha and TCR beta cDNA libraries with sample barcodes and UMIs came from 5'RACE using constant-segment primers. Each CDR3 protein is one row after TCRdb ran MiXCR on the 5' RACE reads. The repertoire holds 200,000 to 250,000 distinct CDR3 sequences, 15% seen once, with about 2% in the top ten. The data originate from a study of T-cell memory formation after mild COVID-19. Study-wide results and caveats: Day 15 to 85 contractors were CD4/CD8 balanced; later expanders leaned CD4+.

The sequenced sample consisted of PBMCs or a T cell subset sorted from them (not recorded which). This TCR came from an adult woman who had mild COVID-19 (a few samples of this study predate the infection). Cell type and time point are not known.

This chain's CDR3 is CASSYSMVVGGTEAFF. The CDR3 bases are TGTGCCAGCAGTTACTCGATGGTGGTGGGGGGCACTGAAGCTTTCTTT. The rearrangement links TRBV6-5 to TRBJ1-1, with D tentatively TRBD1 (5 bases). Between the trimmed V and J ends, which lost 0 bases and 4 bases, there was a span of 15 bases. This CDR3 is built from 16 residues. Germline assignment: CDR1 MNHEY and CDR2 SVGAGI.